A single T cell receptor beta chain is shown here with its context. Its antigen has not been determined. No base quality values were provided; no much bigger clone lies one nucleotide off. One collaborating source in Seattle enrolled patients while the patients were actively infected and followed the patients over time throughout the course of disease. Whole blood was collected in K2EDTA tubes by collaborating institutions according to the institutions' own protocols. Collaborator samples were shipped for TCRbeta analysis as frozen whole blood, isolated PBMCs, or DNA extracted from either sample type. TCRbeta CDR3 regions were amplified from genomic DNA using the immunoSEQ Assay, a bias-controlled multiplex PCR. Regarding the original processing steps: The number of nucleated cells in each sample was estimated from the amplification of reference gene primers within the assay. To quantify the absolute abundance of each unique TCRbeta CDR3 rearrangement, sequence reads were collapsed and filtered. For each sample, productive Simpson clonality was calculated by taking the square root of Simpson's diversity index across productive rearrangements. Held by TCRdb, this immuneACCESS table contains in-frame sequences only and omits some clones. Under half of the omission traces to an unresolved V gene where checked; the cause of the rest is unknown. The DNA gave D and trimming, while V, J and clone size come from that table. The sample has 180,000 or so clones on record, approximately 87% of them singletons. Of the sample, approximately 18% is held by the ten largest clones.

This record comes from a study of blood T cell repertoires in COVID-19 (TCRdb year 2020). Notes on the research overall: The collaborator samples originated in the United States, Italy and Spain and spanned the acute and convalescent phases of COVID-19. Subjects who had been exposed to COVID-19, were actively infected with it, or had recovered from it provided the deeply sampled blood TCRbeta repertoires that made up the dataset. Samples came from the ongoing ImmuneRACE study (first 160 participants) plus 1,254 subjects from 6 global collaborators. The sample metadata nearly always contained a de-identified subject ID, COVID-19 status, age in years and sex. The material from the prospective study consisted of cDNA or gDNA derived from T cells, B-cell-depleted T cells, or PBMCs. Where available, HLA class I and class II types were obtained from metadata supplied by the sample provider rather than from assay-based typing. A freely available public database, intended as a resource for researchers studying the immune response to SARS-CoV-2, is where the repertoires were released.

What the research found in general, with its limitations: The amount of clinical and demographic metadata varied by source and participant and was provided uncurated.

The sample was peripheral blood. The sequence derives from a person aged 70 to 85 with COVID-19, enrolled during active disease.

The CDR3 region reads CASSQGASGTNTGELFF. The DNA sequence reads TGTGCCAGCAGCCAAGGCGCTAGCGGGACGAACACCGGGGAGCTGTTTTTT. The chain joins TRBV4-2 to TRBJ2-2; TRBD2 fits 9 bases in the junction. From cysteine to phenylalanine, the CDR3 is 17 amino acids long. Only the CDR3 region is kept as DNA, spanning 51 bases read in frame from base 1. Looking up the germline V gene yields CDR1 LGHNA and CDR2 YNFKEQ. Relative to germline, V is missing 1 base and J is missing 0 bases, with 3 bases of the junction outside any gene match.